What follows are 19 T cell receptor beta chains derived from one specimen sequenced in a study of T cells after yellow fever vaccination. TCRdb independently ran MiXCR on the 5' RACE reads; one entry per CDR3 protein. The data show 450,000 to 550,000 distinct CDR3 sequences, over 15% seen once. The specimen comprised PBMCs, sampled 15 days after the yellow fever booster vaccination. These TCRs come from a man aged 25-45 years who received the YFV17D yellow fever vaccine.

J is TRBJ2-2 and V is TRBV12-3 or TRBV12-4, with 8 bases aligning to TRBD2. J was trimmed by 1 base and V by 4 bases; bases with no gene match: 2. The CDR3 totals 15 residues. CDR3 loop: CASSSSGLNTGELFF. The CDR3 bases are TGTGCCAGCAGTTCTAGCGGGTTGAACACCGGGGAGCTGTTTTTT.

The chain is built from TRBV7-6 and TRBJ2-5; D remains unclear. Germline V CDR1 and CDR2: SGHVS, FNYEAQ. The V gene lost 1 base and the J gene lost 2 bases, with 11 bases spanning the gap. The CDR3 has 15 residues. In DNA, the CDR3 is TGTGCCAGCAGCTTAGGATCAAACCGGCAAGAGACCCAGTACTTC. Translated, it gives CASSLGSNRQETQYF.

V usage is TRBV27 and J usage is TRBJ2-7; D is unresolved. From germline, CDR1 is MNHEY and CDR2 SMNVEV (reference sequence). Trimming shortened V by 3 bases and J by 2 bases, and 8 bases separated the two germline ends. The CDR3 is 13 amino acids. The CDR3 protein is CASSFSQPYEQYF. The CDR3 DNA is TGTGCCAGCAGTTTCTCACAGCCCTACGAGCAGTACTTC.

This clonotype was counted at least ten times. An end of the junction differs from the germline gene, which may be a read error. The J gene is TRBJ2-7, the V gene TRBV7-8; 8 bases align to TRBD1. The CDR3 runs 14 residues. Germline CDR1 and CDR2: SGHVS and FQNEAQ. CDR3 protein: CASSTRPDRALFRF. In DNA, the CDR3 is TGTGCCAGCAGCACCCGCCCGGACAGGGCTTTGTTCCGATTC.

The rearrangement uses TRBV7-2 and TRBJ2-1; D gene unclear. CDR1 and CDR2 from the germline V gene are SGHTA and FQGNSA. CDR3 length equals 13 residues. The V end lost 0 bases, the J end lost 8 bases, and 8 bases lay between the germline ends. The DNA of the CDR3 is TGTGCCAGCAGCTTAGCGCCCCAGGATGAGCAGTTCTTC. Translating it yields CASSLAPQDEQFF.

As for this clonotype: A much more abundant neighbour one base away suggests this may be a read error. Without the conserved terminal phenylalanine or tryptophan, this CDR3 likely stems from a read error. The chain joins TRBV5-1 to TRBJ2-7, with TRBD1 identical over 9 bases. The CDR3 is made up of 15 amino acids. V trimming: 0 bases; J trimming: 6 bases; junction bases outside the gene matches: 7. Germline V gives CDR1 SGHRS, CDR2 YFSETQ. CDR3 protein: CASSLEGQGSREQYL. The CDR3 nucleotides read TGCGCCAGCAGCTTGGAAGGACAGGGGTCCCGCGAGCAGTACCTC.

This clonotype occurred once. This chain connects TRBV3-1 to TRBJ1-1, with D possibly TRBD1 on 6 matching bases. With 0 bases removed from V and 6 bases from J, the gap between germline ends came to 17 bases. Germline V gives CDR1 LGHDT, CDR2 YNNKEL (reference sequence). CDR3 size: 16 residues. CDR3 sequence reads: CASSQEGIGQSAEAFF. The CDR3 nucleotides are TGTGCCAGCAGCCAAGAAGGAATTGGACAGTCCGCTGAAGCTTTCTTT. The full variable domain, in which reference TRBV3-1 and TRBJ1-1 provide the parts outside the CDR3, is DTAVSQTPKYLVTQMGNDKSIKCEQNLGHDTMYWYKQDSKKFLKIMFSYNNKELIINETVPNRFSPKSPDKAHLNLHINSLELGDSAVYFCASSQEGIGQSAEAFFGQGTRLTVV.

This chain joins TRBV10-3 and TRBJ2-7; 9 bases are a match to TRBD1. The CDR3 consists of 15 residues. Unmatched junction bases numbered 6, after V lost 5 bases and J lost 1 base. Germline V CDR1 and CDR2: ENHRY, SYGVKD. The CDR3 DNA sequence: TGTGCCATCAGTCCCACTGGACAGGGGTCCTACGAGCAGTACTTC. Translating it yields CAISPTGQGSYEQYF.

The CDR3 nucleotides are TGCGCCAGCAGCGAGGGGGGCACTAATGAAAAACTGTTTTTT. This translates into CASSEGGTNEKLFF. The V and J genes are TRBV5-1 and TRBJ1-4; the D gene is possibly TRBD1 (6 bases). Germline V gives CDR1 SGHRS, CDR2 YFSETQ. This CDR3 has 14 residues. Trimming took 4 bases from V and 2 from J, leaving 9 bases between them.

This clonotype was counted between two and nine times. This chain uses TRBV28 with TRBJ2-3, with 8 bases lining up with TRBD1. Germline V lookup: CDR1 MDHEN, CDR2 SYDVKM. The CDR3 sequence is 15 residues long. J lost 2 bases, V lost 6 bases, and 7 bases had no gene match. In DNA form, the CDR3 reads TGTGCCAGCAGATCCCAGGGGGCGTACACAGATACGCAGTATTTT. Translating gives CASRSQGAYTDTQYF.

Comment on this clonotype: Germline is not matched at one junction end, which may reflect a read error. The chain uses TRBV6-2 or TRBV6-3 and TRBJ2-1; 12 bases line up with TRBD2. The germline CDR1 and CDR2 sequences are MNHEY and SVGEGT. The CDR3 runs to 20 residues. As DNA, the CDR3 is TGTGGCAGCAGTCGCAGGGACGGTCGAACTAGCGGGAGGTCGGTCAATGAGCAGTTCTTC. It encodes CGSSRRDGRTSGRSVNEQFF.

The chain combines TRBV18 with TRBJ2-1; 11 bases align to TRBD2. The CDR3 contains 18 residues. Trimming cost V 3 bases and J 4 bases; bases outside gene matches: 11. Germline V gene sequence: CDR1 KGHSH, CDR2 LQKENI. The CDR3 protein is CASSPASGRTRGYNEQFF. The CDR3 DNA is TGTGCCAGCTCACCCGCTAGCGGGAGGACCAGGGGATACAATGAGCAGTTCTTC.

J is TRBJ2-5 and V is TRBV11-2; D remains unclear. Germline V gives CDR1 SGHAT, CDR2 FQNNGV. The CDR3 totals 15 residues. The V and J ends lost 2 bases and 2 bases respectively, with 12 bases between them. CDR3 region: CASSLITEKQETQYF. CDR3 sequence (DNA): TGTGCCAGCAGCTTAATTACAGAGAAGCAAGAGACCCAGTACTTC.

This clonotype was counted between two and nine times. The rearrangement joins TRBV29-1 to TRBJ2-5, with 8 bases identical to TRBD1. V lost 8 bases, J lost 1 base, and 6 bases stayed unmatched. CDR3 length equals 13 residues. Germline assignment: CDR1 SQVTM and CDR2 ANQGSEA. CDR3 sequence (DNA): TGCAGCACCATCACAGGGGGCCAAGAGACCCAGTACTTC. Residues: CSTITGGQETQYF. The entire variable domain, with the rest obtained from reference TRBV29-1 and TRBJ2-5, is as follows: SAVISQKPSRDICQRGTSLTIQCQVDSQVTMMFWYRQQPGQSLTLIATANQGSEATYESGFVIDKFPISRPNLTFSTLTVSNMSPEDSSIYLCSTITGGQETQYFGPGTRLLVL.

This sequence joins TRBV19 and TRBJ2-2, with TRBD1 as a possible D gene (7 bases). The CDR3 totals 15 residues. Trimming removed 5 bases from V and 2 bases from J, with 12 bases in between. The germline gives CDR1 LNHDA, CDR2 SQIVND (reference sequence). CDR3 amino acids: CASSWQGGNTGELFF. As DNA, the CDR3 is TGTGCCAGTAGTTGGCAGGGGGGCAACACCGGGGAGCTGTTTTTT.

V gene TRBV18 combines with J gene TRBJ2-7; D not resolved. The CDR3 runs 13 residues. Trimming left V 2 bases short and J 6 bases short, with 11 bases between. Germline V gene sequence: CDR1 KGHSH, CDR2 LQKENI. CDR3 sequence: CASSPMGIGEQYF. In DNA form, the CDR3 reads TGTGCCAGCTCACCAATGGGAATTGGCGAGCAGTACTTC.

In its sample, this clonotype was seen many times. This chain uses TRBV11-2 with TRBJ2-5; 10 bases match TRBD2. There are 14 residues in the CDR3. The V segment lost 3 bases and the J segment 5 bases; nucleotides outside the gene matches: 3. Germline assignment: CDR1 SGHAT and CDR2 FQNNGV. CDR3 protein: CASSLGLAMETQYF. CDR3 nucleotides: TGTGCCAGCAGCTTGGGACTAGCGATGGAGACCCAGTACTTC.

The chain links TRBV6-1 to TRBJ2-2; possibly TRBD1 for D (6 bases). Trimming stripped 6 bases from V and 4 bases from J, with 12 bases between. CDR1 and CDR2 (germline): MNHNS, SASEGT. CDR3 length: 14 amino acids. The CDR3 loop reads CASSPQGVTGELFF. The CDR3 region has the DNA TGTGCCAGCAGCCCACAGGGAGTCACCGGGGAGCTGTTTTTT.

The chain couples TRBV5-1 to TRBJ2-3, with no clear D. CDR3 size: 15 residues. Germline CDR1 is SGHRS and CDR2 is YFSETQ. V lost 6 bases to trimming and J lost 4 bases, with 18 bases between them. The CDR3: CASMIRSLSADTQYF. As DNA, the CDR3 is TGCGCCAGCATGATTCGGAGTCTAAGCGCAGATACGCAGTATTTT.